The entry that follows covers one TCR beta chain sequence. Its target is not known. The data belong to a study of shared clonotypes between healthy human individuals. Study details: CD4 naive and memory got three plates each, CD8 naive two, CD8 memory one.

The CDR3 totals 13 residues. V was clipped by 6 bases and J by 8 bases; unmatched bases: 6. The germline V gene has CDR1 MNHEY and CDR2 SVGAGI. Study-level points and caveats: Against clonotypes common to all four donors, non-shared ones had lower generation probabilities.

There were only Caucasian adults among the donors, and all lived in Nashville, Tennessee. Here immunoSEQ multiplex PCR was the method, and the copy in TCRdb shows in-frame clones only, minus some. The sample gives around 2.3 million clones, around 95% of which show up once; approximately 0.13% is in the top ten. The clonotype originates from a man between 18 and 35 years old in good health. The gene calls are TRBV6-5 and TRBJ2-7; 11 positions agree with TRBD1. The sequencing sample was made of naive CD4+ T cells sorted from blood. Subset indicated: CD45RA+ positively selected. In DNA, the CDR3 is TGTGCCAGCAGACCGGGACAGGGGGGGAAGCAGTACTTC. Translated: CASRPGQGGKQYF.